The 29 T cell receptor beta chains presented below share a single source sample, sequenced in a study of cytomegalovirus exposure and HLA in healthy donors. It was with 60 Vbeta and 13 Jbeta primers that the PCR ran. Method: immunoSEQ multiplex PCR; TCRdb's copy keeps in-frame clones and lacks some. This table holds 200,000 to 250,000 clones, 65% to 80% found once. Sample: PBMCs. The source is a man aged 50 to 59 in good health and CMV-seronegative.

The V gene is TRBV28, the J gene TRBJ2-2, with D maybe TRBD2 (5 bases). The length of the CDR3 is 16 residues. The V end lost 4 bases, the J end lost 1 base, and 13 bases lay between the germline ends. Per the germline V gene, CDR1 is MDHEN and CDR2 is SYDVKM. Written as DNA, the CDR3 is TGTGCCAGCAGTTACTCGGGATACTTGAACACCGGGGAGCTGTTTTTT. Translated: CASSYSGYLNTGELFF.

The J gene is TRBJ1-5, the V gene TRBV7-2; no reliable D call. Per the germline V gene, CDR1 is SGHTA and CDR2 is FQGNSA. The CDR3 is 16 amino acids. Trimming cost V 2 bases and J 3 bases, with 14 bases left between them. This CDR3 is CASSLNNMRVNQPQHF. The CDR3 DNA reads TGTGCCAGCAGCTTAAATAATATGAGGGTCAATCAGCCCCAGCATTTT.

The chain has TRBV2 and TRBJ1-2, with TRBD1 as a possible D gene (5 bases). With 6 bases removed from V and 8 bases from J, the gap between germline ends came to 19 bases. CDR1 is SNHLY, CDR2 FYNNEI, per germline. There are 14 residues in the CDR3. The CDR3, as DNA: TGTGCCAGCAGCCGGTCCCGAGGGGAGGGAGGCTACACCTTC. It yields the protein CASSRSRGEGGYTF.

This clone was seen only a few times. The chain has TRBV7-6 and TRBJ1-2, with D uncertain. CDR3 length: 15 residues. In germline, CDR1 is SGHVS, CDR2 FNYEAQ. Trimming left V 0 bases short and J 5 bases short, with 13 bases between. The CDR3 coding sequence is TGTGCCAGCAGCTTAGCACCGAATACTGATTATGGCTACACCTTC. Translation gives CASSLAPNTDYGYTF.

This clone was detected only once. One end of the junction fails to match germline, which may point to a read error. V and J are TRBV28 and TRBJ2-7; D might be TRBD2 (6 bases). This CDR3 is built from 14 residues. The germline V gene encodes CDR1 MDHEN and CDR2 SYDVKM. The CDR3 DNA is TGTGCCGGCAGTTTGCGGGACCTACACTACGAGCAGTACTTC. It yields the protein CAGSLRDLHYEQYF.

This chain joins TRBV5-1 and TRBJ2-1; tentative D call: TRBD1 (6 bases). Germline V gives CDR1 SGHRS, CDR2 YFSETQ. V was clipped by 0 bases and J by 3 bases, with 7 bases between them. This CDR3 comprises 14 residues. The CDR3, as DNA: TGCGCCAGCAGCTTGGGGGACAACTACAATGAGCAGTTCTTC. The encoded protein is CASSLGDNYNEQFF.

Comment on this clone: A junction end diverges from the germline sequence, so it may reflect a read error. The chain joins TRBV7-9 to TRBJ2-3, with TRBD1 matching over 7 bases. There are 16 residues in the CDR3. Germline CDR1 reads SEHNR; CDR2 reads FQNEAQ (reference sequence). CDR3 region: CSSRNPGRGNTDTQYF. The CDR3 DNA reads TGTTCCAGCAGGAATCCGGGCAGGGGGAACACAGATACGCAGTATTTT.

This chain connects TRBV7-2 to TRBJ2-4; D not resolved. The ends were cut back, 5 bases at V and 6 bases at J, with 8 bases in the middle. Germline CDR1 is SGHTA and CDR2 is FQGNSA. The CDR3 loop spans 12 amino acids. The CDR3 sequence is CASSPYRNIQYF. The CDR3 region has the DNA TGTGCCAGCAGCCCCTACAGAAACATTCAGTACTTC.

Worth noting for this clone: At one of its ends the junction is not consistent with the germline gene, which may arise from a read error. Within the sample, other DNA sequences also encode this same CDR3. CDR3 loop: CASSSTSGTTGELFF. CDR3 DNA: TGCGCCAGTAGCTCGACTAGCGGGACGACCGGGGAGCTGTTTTTT. The J gene is TRBJ2-2, the V gene TRBV5-1; 11 positions agree with TRBD2. CDR1 is SGHRS and CDR2 is YFSETQ in the germline V gene. The length of the CDR3 is 15 residues.

V gene TRBV9 combines with J gene TRBJ2-3; 7 nucleotides agree with TRBD1. V was clipped by 3 bases and J by 2 bases; unmatched bases: 6. Germline lookup yields CDR1 SGDLS and CDR2 YYNGEE. The length of the CDR3 is 15 residues. DNA for the CDR3: TGTGCCAGCAGCGGACAGGGACAGTTCACAGATACGCAGTATTTT. It translates to CASSGQGQFTDTQYF.

This chain links TRBV28 with TRBJ2-7; a possible D gene is TRBD2 (5 bases). Trimming removed 3 bases from V and 3 bases from J, with 15 bases in between. CDR1 MDHEN and CDR2 SYDVKM come from the germline V gene. CDR3 length: 15 amino acids. The CDR3 spells CASSFPGSGNYEQYF. DNA of the CDR3: TGTGCCAGCAGTTTCCCAGGCAGCGGAAACTACGAGCAGTACTTC. Combining the CDR3 with reference TRBV28 and TRBJ2-7 gives the whole variable domain DVKVTQSSRYLVKRTGEKVFLECVQDMDHENMFWYRQDPGLGLRLIYFSYDVKMKEKGDIPEGYSVSREKKERFSLILESASTNQTSMYLCASSFPGSGNYEQYFGPGTRLTVT.

V usage is TRBV7-2 and J usage is TRBJ2-7; no reliable D call. Germline V gene lookup returns CDR1 SGHTA and CDR2 FQGNSA. The CDR3 is 13 amino acids. Trimming removed 2 bases from V and 2 bases from J, with 7 bases in between. CDR3 loop: CASSLTATYEQYF. CDR3 sequence (DNA): TGTGCCAGCAGCTTAACAGCCACCTACGAGCAGTACTTC.

The rearrangement links TRBV5-4 to TRBJ1-1; tentatively, D is TRBD1 (6 bases). The CDR3 has 14 amino acids. Trimming took off 4 bases at V and 4 bases at J, with 14 bases between the two ends. Germline lookup yields CDR1 SGHNT and CDR2 YYREEE (reference sequence). The CDR3 reads CASSRTGTITEAFF. In DNA form, the CDR3 reads TGTGCCAGCAGCCGAACAGGGACGATCACTGAAGCTTTCTTT. The variable domain in full, completed from reference TRBV5-4 and TRBJ1-1, reads ETGVTQSPTHLIKTRGQQVTLRCSSQSGHNTVSWYQQALGQGPQFIFQYYREEENGRGNFPPRFSGLQFPNYSSELNVNALELDDSALYLCASSRTGTITEAFFGQGTRLTVV.

The chain joins TRBV6-1 to TRBJ1-4, with D perhaps TRBD1 (5 bases). V dropped 5 bases and J dropped 7 bases, with 17 bases sitting between them. From germline, CDR1 is MNHNS and CDR2 SASEGT. This CDR3 contains 15 residues. As DNA, the CDR3 is TGTGCCAGCAGTAACCACGGGACGGGAGCTGAAAAACTGTTTTTT. Its translation: CASSNHGTGAEKLFF.

The chain has TRBV6-5 and TRBJ2-3; D unclear. The V and J ends lost 5 bases and 2 bases respectively, with 14 bases between them. Germline CDR1 and CDR2: MNHEY and SVGAGI. CDR3 length equals 15 residues. CDR3 sequence reads: CASSARWALTDTQYF. The DNA of the CDR3 is TGTGCCAGCAGTGCTCGGTGGGCACTCACAGATACGCAGTATTTT.

V gene TRBV5-6 combines with J gene TRBJ2-1; TRBD1 is a possible D gene (6 bases). Germline V gene lookup returns CDR1 SGHDT and CDR2 YYEEEE. V was pared by 4 bases and J by 2 bases, with 13 bases between. The CDR3 totals 15 residues. This CDR3 reads CASSATYRAYNEQFF. CDR3 sequence (DNA): TGTGCCAGCAGCGCAACCTACAGGGCCTACAATGAGCAGTTCTTC.

The chain uses TRBV7-6 and TRBJ1-1; possible D gene TRBD1, 5 bases. Germline assignment: CDR1 SGHVS and CDR2 FNYEAQ. Trimming took off 5 bases at V and 3 bases at J, with 19 bases between the two ends. The CDR3 covers 16 residues. CDR3 protein: CASSINLGGGDTEAFF. The CDR3 bases are TGTGCCAGCAGCATCAATCTGGGTGGAGGGGACACTGAAGCTTTCTTT. Looking up the rest from reference TRBV7-6 and TRBJ1-1 gives the full variable domain: GAGVSQSPRYKVTKRGQDVALRCDPISGHVSLYWYRQALGQGPEFLTYFNYEAQQDKSGLPNDRFSAERPEGSISTLTIQRTEQRDSAMYRCASSINLGGGDTEAFFGQGTRLTVV.

For this clone: The sample has other DNA sequences that encode this CDR3 too. J is TRBJ2-3 and V is TRBV9; TRBD1 is a possible D gene (5 bases). The V and J ends lost 0 bases and 1 base respectively, with 6 bases between them. This CDR3 comprises 14 residues. Germline-derived CDR1 and CDR2 are SGDLS and YYNGEE. DNA for the CDR3: TGTGCCAGCAGCGTAGAAGGGGGCACAGATACGCAGTATTTT. It codes for CASSVEGGTDTQYF.

The chain couples TRBV19 to TRBJ2-1; the D gene is possibly TRBD2 (7 bases). Trimming removed 5 bases from V and 4 bases from J, with 18 bases in between. There are 16 residues in the CDR3. CDR1 LNHDA and CDR2 SQIVND come from the germline V gene (reference sequence). CDR3: CASSLRGAAPYNEQFF. Written as DNA, the CDR3 is TGTGCCAGTAGTCTCCGGGGGGCGGCTCCTTACAATGAGCAGTTCTTC.

The gene calls are TRBV19 and TRBJ1-5, with D perhaps TRBD1 (5 bases). The germline V gene encodes CDR1 LNHDA and CDR2 SQIVND (reference sequence). V lost 8 bases to trimming and J lost 7 bases, with 18 bases between them. CDR3 size: 14 residues. CDR3 nucleotides: TGTGCCAGTGCCTCGCCGGGGGGAGGGCAGCCCCAGCATTTT. It is translated as CASASPGGGQPQHF.

This clone has just one count. This chain connects TRBV7-3 to TRBJ2-7; 7 bases agree with TRBD2. The germline V gene encodes CDR1 SGHTA and CDR2 FQGTGA. The CDR3 loop spans 15 amino acids. V dropped 5 bases and J dropped 2; count of bases not matched to a gene: 9. The CDR3 coding sequence is TGTGCCAGCAGCCCAAGGGCGGGAGCACCCTACGAGCAGTACTTC. It translates to CASSPRAGAPYEQYF.

The genes are TRBV5-4 and TRBJ2-3, with D possibly matching TRBD2 (6 bases). CDR1 and CDR2 (germline): SGHNT, YYREEE (reference sequence). This CDR3 is 15 amino acids long. Trimming removed 4 bases from V and 0 bases from J, with 12 bases in between. The CDR3 DNA sequence: TGTGCCAGCAGCCCGGAGGGATACAGCACAGATACGCAGTATTTT. Protein product: CASSPEGYSTDTQYF.

V is TRBV15 and J is TRBJ1-1, with 7 bases identical to TRBD1. After removal of 0 bases from V and 3 bases from J, the junction contained 4 bases not matched to a gene. Germline-derived CDR1 and CDR2 are LNHNV and YYDKDF (reference sequence). The length of the CDR3 is 15 residues. CDR3 amino acids: CATSRDGTVDTEAFF. In DNA, the CDR3 is TGTGCCACCAGCAGAGATGGGACAGTGGACACTGAAGCTTTCTTT.

The chain has TRBV10-1 and TRBJ2-1, with 9 bases fitting TRBD2. This CDR3 has 16 amino acids. The germline gives CDR1 WNHNN, CDR2 SYGVQD (reference sequence). V was pared by 5 bases and J by 5 bases, with 10 bases of the junction left unmatched. CDR3 in amino acids: CASSSPLAGANNEQFF. The CDR3 DNA reads TGCGCCAGCAGTTCTCCTTTAGCGGGAGCAAACAATGAGCAGTTCTTC.

This clone was observed a single time. The V call is TRBV5-5, the J call TRBJ1-2, with a weak D call TRBD1 (5 bases). CDR3 length equals 14 residues. Germline V CDR1 and CDR2: SGHKS, YYEKEE (reference sequence). The ends were cut back, 1 base at V and 4 bases at J, with 11 bases in the middle. The CDR3 spells CASSLSRQTYGYTF. The DNA of the CDR3 is TGTGCCAGCAGCTTGAGCCGACAGACCTATGGCTACACCTTC.

This clone was picked up a small number of times. This chain uses TRBV27 with TRBJ2-3; D not certain. The CDR3 sequence is 13 residues long. Trimming pared 8 bases from V and 3 bases from J, leaving 12 bases between. CDR1 and CDR2 from the germline V gene are MNHEY and SMNVEV (reference sequence). The CDR3, as DNA: TGTGCCAGCTCAACTCTATCGACAGATACGCAGTATTTT. As protein: CASSTLSTDTQYF.

V and J are TRBV5-4 and TRBJ2-7; 9 bases agree with TRBD1. The germline V gene has CDR1 SGHNT and CDR2 YYREEE (reference sequence). V shed 4 bases and J 4 bases; nucleotides not matched to a gene: 3. This CDR3 has 13 amino acids. The DNA for the CDR3 is TGTGCCAGCAGCACCGGACAGGGGTACGAGCAGTACTTC. Translation: CASSTGQGYEQYF.

This chain uses TRBV5-1 with TRBJ2-5, with 7 bases fitting TRBD2. The CDR3 is made up of 14 amino acids. The germline gives CDR1 SGHRS, CDR2 YFSETQ. J lost 5 bases, V lost 5 bases, and 9 bases had no gene match. DNA of the CDR3: TGCGCCAGCAGTGTCGTCGCGGGAGAGGAGACCCAGTACTTC. It encodes CASSVVAGEETQYF.

V and J are TRBV27 and TRBJ1-2; possibly TRBD1 for D (6 bases). CDR1 is MNHEY, CDR2 SMNVEV, per germline (reference sequence). There are 13 residues in the CDR3. V was pared by 6 bases and J by 5 bases, with 13 bases between. The DNA of the CDR3 is TGTGCCAGCAGGGGTGACAGGAAATATGGCTACACCTTC. This encodes CASRGDRKYGYTF.